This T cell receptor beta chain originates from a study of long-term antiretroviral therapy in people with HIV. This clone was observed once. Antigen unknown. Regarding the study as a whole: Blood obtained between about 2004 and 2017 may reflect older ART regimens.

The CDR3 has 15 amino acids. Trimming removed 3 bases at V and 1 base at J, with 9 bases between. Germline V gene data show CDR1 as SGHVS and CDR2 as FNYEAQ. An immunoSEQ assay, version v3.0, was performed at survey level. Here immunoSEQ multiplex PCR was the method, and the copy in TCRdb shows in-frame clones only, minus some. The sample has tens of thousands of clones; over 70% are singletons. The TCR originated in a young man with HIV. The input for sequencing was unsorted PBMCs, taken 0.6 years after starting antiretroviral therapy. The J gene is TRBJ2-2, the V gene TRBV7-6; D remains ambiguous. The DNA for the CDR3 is TGTGCCAGCAGCTTCGGCCCTTTGAACACCGGGGAGCTGTTTTTT. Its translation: CASSFGPLNTGELFF. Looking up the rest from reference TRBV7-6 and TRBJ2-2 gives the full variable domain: GAGVSQSPRYKVTKRGQDVALRCDPISGHVSLYWYRQALGQGPEFLTYFNYEAQQDKSGLPNDRFSAERPEGSISTLTIQRTEQRDSAMYRCASSFGPLNTGELFFGEGSRLTVL.